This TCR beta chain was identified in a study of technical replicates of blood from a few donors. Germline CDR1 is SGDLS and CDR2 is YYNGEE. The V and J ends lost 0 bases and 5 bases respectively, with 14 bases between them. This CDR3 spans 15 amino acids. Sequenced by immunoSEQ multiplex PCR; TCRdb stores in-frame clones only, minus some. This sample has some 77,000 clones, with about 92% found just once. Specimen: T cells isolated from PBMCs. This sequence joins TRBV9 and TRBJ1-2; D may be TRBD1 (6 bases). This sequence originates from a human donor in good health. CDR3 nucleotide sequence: TGTGCCAGCAGCGTAGGGGCCGGGACAAATTATGGCTACACCTTC. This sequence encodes CASSVGAGTNYGYTF.